One and the same sample provided the 10 T cell receptor beta chains below, sequenced in a study of T cells in Graves' hyperthyroidism and ophthalmopathy. Amplification of TCR beta CDR3 regions was performed using RNA transcripts as template. Researchers ran a first-round RT-PCR on the TCR CDR3 using the HTBI primer set. TCRdb re-derived calls from the multiplex PCR reads in MiXCR, one entry per CDR3 protein. The table includes 660,000 or so distinct CDR3 sequences, nearly 45% detected once. The sequenced material came from peripheral blood or thyroid tissue (not recorded which). These receptor sequences come from an adult man with Graves' disease, either hyperthyroidism or ophthalmopathy (not recorded which).

The rearrangement links TRBV20-1 to TRBJ1-1; TRBD1 agrees at 11 bases. J gave up 7 bases and V 1 base, and 5 bases lay outside the gene matches. Germline V gives CDR1 DFQATT, CDR2 SNEGSKA (reference sequence). CDR3 length: 14 amino acids. CDR3 protein: CSARVRTGGDEAFF. CDR3 sequence (DNA): TGCAGTGCTAGAGTCCGGACAGGGGGCGATGAAGCTTTCTTT.

This chain uses TRBV29-1 with TRBJ1-5, with 9 bases fitting TRBD1. Germline V lookup: CDR1 SQVTM, CDR2 ANQGSEA. This CDR3 comprises 14 residues. J lost 7 bases, V lost 8 bases, and 12 bases had no gene match. DNA for the CDR3: TGCAGCAGCTTAGACGGGACAGGGTTGCAGCCCCAGCATTTT. Encoded protein: CSSLDGTGLQPQHF. Variable domain in full (rest from reference TRBV29-1 and TRBJ1-5): SAVISQKPSRDICQRGTSLTIQCQVDSQVTMMFWYRQQPGQSLTLIATANQGSEATYESGFVIDKFPISRPNLTFSTLTVSNMSPEDSSIYLCSSLDGTGLQPQHFGDGTRLSIL.

This clonotype was seen more than once but under ten times. This chain uses TRBV4-1 with TRBJ1-4; tentatively, D is TRBD1 (6 bases). The ends were cut back, 0 bases at V and 3 bases at J, with 11 bases in the middle. This CDR3 region has 16 residues. Germline V gives CDR1 MGHRA, CDR2 YSYEKL. The CDR3 DNA is TGCGCCAGCAGCCAAGAGGGGGCGCGGGCTAATGAAAAACTGTTTTTT. It translates to CASSQEGARANEKLFF.

The chain couples TRBV7-9 to TRBJ2-7, with D maybe TRBD1 (6 bases). V lost 0 bases, J lost 6 bases, and 9 bases lay in between. The length of the CDR3 is 13 residues. Germline V CDR1 and CDR2: SEHNR, FQNEAQ (reference sequence). CDR3 DNA sequence: TGTGCCAGCAGCTTAGCTCAGGGGCCCGAGCAGTACTTC. It translates to CASSLAQGPEQYF.

This clonotype appeared a few times. This chain joins TRBV11-1 and TRBJ2-7; D gene uncertain. Between the trimmed V and J ends, which lost 5 bases and 6 bases, there was a span of 11 bases. The CDR3 runs to 12 residues. Per germline, CDR1 SGHAT and CDR2 FQDESV (reference sequence). The CDR3 spells CASSQVPLEQYF. In DNA, the CDR3 is TGTGCCAGCAGCCAAGTCCCCCTCGAGCAGTACTTC.

The genes are TRBV19 and TRBJ2-2, with D hard to call. The germline CDR1 and CDR2 sequences are LNHDA and SQIVND (reference sequence). With 7 bases removed from V and 7 bases from J, the gap between germline ends came to 10 bases. The CDR3 sequence is 12 residues long. The chain's CDR3 is CASTSRSGELFF. CDR3 coding DNA: TGTGCCAGTACCTCTCGTAGCGGGGAGCTGTTTTTT.

This chain joins TRBV24-1 and TRBJ1-5; 8 bases match TRBD1. The CDR3 sequence is 15 residues long. Germline assignment: CDR1 KGHDR and CDR2 SFDVKD. The CDR3 here is CAPGQGAGGNQPQHF. CDR3 nucleotide sequence: TGTGCACCCGGACAGGGAGCAGGGGGCAATCAGCCCCAGCATTTT.

This chain links TRBV7-2 with TRBJ2-7; D is possibly TRBD1 (8 bases). V was clipped by 2 bases and J by 1 base, with 21 bases between them. Per the germline V gene, CDR1 is SGHTA and CDR2 is FQGNSA. CDR3 size: 18 residues. The CDR3, as DNA: TGTGCCAGCAGCTTAAGGCGGGAGAGGACAGGGAGGTCCTACGAGCAGTACTTC. Translated, it gives CASSLRRERTGRSYEQYF.

This clonotype showed up many times. V usage is TRBV7-2 and J usage is TRBJ1-2; 7 bases agree with TRBD1. This CDR3 is 15 amino acids long. Germline CDR1 SGHTA, CDR2 FQGNSA. J lost 0 bases, V lost 0 bases, and 1 base had no gene match. The CDR3 region is CASSLATGANYGYTF. CDR3 DNA sequence: TGTGCCAGCAGCTTAGCTACAGGGGCTAACTATGGCTACACCTTC.

This clonotype was seen just once. This sequence joins TRBV2 and TRBJ1-4; D gene unclear. The CDR3 spans 14 residues. Trimming pared 8 bases from V and 0 bases from J, leaving 10 bases between. In germline, CDR1 is SNHLY, CDR2 FYNNEI. CDR3 sequence reads: CASVESATNEKLFF. The DNA for the CDR3 is TGTGCCAGCGTTGAGTCGGCAACTAATGAAAAACTGTTTTTT.